The source of this TCR beta chain is a study of tumor and adjacent non-tumor tissue in lung cancer. Study background: Patients comprised over 9 adenocarcinoma, 2 squamous cell carcinoma and 1 small cell lung cancer. The patients, about nine men and four to six women, were roughly 30 to 76 with stage I to III disease. Study results and caveats: Compared with tumor, normal lung showed significantly lower TCR diversity.

This sample's RNA came from whole unsorted tissue. Newly diagnosed lung cancer patients had thoracic surgery in China, August–late 2014, without prior chemotherapy. The library came from three nested PCR rounds adapted from ARM-PCR protocols. One entry per CDR3 protein, called by TCRdb with MiXCR from the multiplex PCR reads. Of fewer than 85,000 distinct CDR3 sequences in the sample, 60% to 85% were seen once. The CDR3 length is 14 residues. Trimming pared 2 bases from V and 4 bases from J, leaving 13 bases between. CDR1 and CDR2 from the germline V gene are SGHRS and YFSETQ. This clonotype was seen many times. Antigen unknown.

The sequence was obtained from a woman between 50 and 59 years old with non-small cell lung cancer. This chain uses TRBV5-1 with TRBJ2-7; D remains unclear. Sequencing input: lung tumor tissue. The chain's CDR3 is CASSLDGGLYEQYF. CDR3 nucleotide sequence: TGCGCCAGCAGCTTAGACGGTGGTTTATACGAGCAGTACTTC.